The clone carrying this TCR beta chain has only a few counts. Antigen: not known. These data are taken from a study of CD8 T cells in ankylosing spondylitis. Study-level points and caveats: A CD8+ phenotype characterized the disease-linked clones, which were relatively rare in peripheral blood. A TCR beta motif of about eight highly homologous variants seemed to mark ankylosing spondylitis blood. Reactive arthritis synovial fluid and blood were previously reported to contain some motif variants. The authors reported significant enrichment of disease-linked clones in matched ankylosing spondylitis synovial fluid.

Molecular-barcoded quantitative 5'-RACE produced these TCR beta libraries. TCRdb reanalysed the 5' RACE reads using MiXCR and keeps one entry per CDR3 protein. The sample carries roughly 670,000 distinct CDR3 sequences, roughly 20% recorded once. J was trimmed by 1 base and V by 6 bases; bases with no gene match: 4. CDR1 and CDR2 (germline): SNHLY, FYNNEI. This CDR3 comprises 15 residues. The material sequenced was blood, either unsorted or a sorted T cell fraction (not recorded which). The receptor was derived from a male donor with ankylosing spondylitis. This rearrangement joins TRBV2 to TRBJ1-5, with TRBD1 identical over 9 bases. The CDR3 is CASRGGTGSNQPQHF. The CDR3 coding sequence is TGTGCCAGCAGGGGGGGGACAGGGAGCAATCAGCCCCAGCATTTT.